The next 21 T cell receptor beta chains were all read from a single sample in a study of CD8 T cells in ankylosing spondylitis. TCRdb re-called the 5' RACE reads through MiXCR, storing one row per CDR3 protein. The sample includes some 140,000 distinct CDR3 sequences, roughly 11% of them seen just once. Input material: blood, either unsorted or a sorted T cell fraction (not recorded which). These receptors all come from a female donor with ankylosing spondylitis or in good health (not recorded which).

The V call is TRBV23-1, the J call TRBJ2-7; the match to TRBD2 covers 7 bases. TRBV23-1 is an open reading frame, and its role is uncertain. Unmatched junction bases numbered 20, after V lost 7 bases and J lost 5 bases. This CDR3 contains 17 residues. The CDR3 is CASTSTPWSGAPDEQYF. In DNA form, the CDR3 reads TGCGCCAGCACCTCAACGCCTTGGAGCGGGGCCCCGGACGAGCAGTACTTC.

This clonotype appeared many times. The gene calls are TRBV12-3 or TRBV12-4 and TRBJ2-5; D is undetermined. This CDR3 has 15 amino acids. Trimming removed 3 bases from V and 1 base from J, with 12 bases in between. The CDR3 sequence: CASSFRYAPQETQYF. The DNA of the CDR3 is TGTGCCAGCAGTTTCCGCTACGCGCCCCAAGAGACCCAGTACTTC.

This clonotype was seen at least ten times. V and J are TRBV5-4 and TRBJ2-1, with TRBD1 matching over 10 bases. Per the germline V gene, CDR1 is SGHNT and CDR2 is YYREEE (reference sequence). With V trimmed by 0 bases and J by 7 bases, 4 bases remained unmatched. The CDR3 contains 15 residues. The CDR3 bases are TGTGCCAGCAGCTTGGCCGACAGGGGGCTTAATGAGCAGTTCTTC. It specifies CASSLADRGLNEQFF.

This clonotype was counted only a few times. This rearrangement joins TRBV29-1 to TRBJ1-4; 8 bases are shared with TRBD1. With 4 bases clipped from V and 5 bases from J, the junction kept 12 bases outside the gene matches. Germline loops: CDR1 SQVTM, CDR2 ANQGSEA. This CDR3 has 16 amino acids. DNA of the CDR3: TGCAGCGTTGGCCATGCACCGGGACAGGAGAATGAAAAACTGTTTTTT. Its protein is CSVGHAPGQENEKLFF. Full variable domain (outside the CDR3, taken from reference TRBV29-1 and TRBJ1-4): SAVISQKPSRDICQRGTSLTIQCQVDSQVTMMFWYRQQPGQSLTLIATANQGSEATYESGFVIDKFPISRPNLTFSTLTVSNMSPEDSSIYLCSVGHAPGQENEKLFFGSGTQLSVL.

This clonotype appeared many times. V and J are TRBV19 and TRBJ1-1; D is ambiguous. V dropped 5 bases and J dropped 6 bases, with 7 bases sitting between them. CDR1 and CDR2 from the germline V gene are LNHDA and SQIVND (reference sequence). CDR3 size: 11 residues. The CDR3 region is CASSYSAEAFF. The CDR3 DNA reads TGTGCCAGTAGTTATTCCGCTGAAGCTTTCTTT.

In this sample, this clonotype turned up many times. The gene calls are TRBV23-1 and TRBJ2-1; D might be TRBD1 or TRBD2, each matching 5 bases. TRBV23-1 qualifies as an ORF whose function is uncertain. Trimming took off 7 bases at V and 0 bases at J, with 16 bases between the two ends. The CDR3 totals 16 residues. Here the CDR3 reads CASKRDAPSSYNEQFF. The CDR3 DNA follows: TGCGCCAGCAAACGGGACGCCCCGAGCTCCTACAATGAGCAGTTCTTC.

The table lists this clonotype with a few counts. A clone one base away is much larger, so this may be a read error. The V call is TRBV7-9, the J call TRBJ2-3, with D tentatively TRBD1 (5 bases). The CDR3 runs 15 residues. Germline V gives CDR1 SEHNR, CDR2 FQNEAQ (reference sequence). CDR3 loop: CASSSQASPTDMQYF. The CDR3 region has the DNA TGTGCCAGCAGCTCACAGGCTTCCCCCACAGATATGCAGTATTTT.

This clonotype was detected ten times or more. The chain combines TRBV6-2 or TRBV6-3 with TRBJ2-2, with D perhaps TRBD1 or TRBD2 (5 bases each). The V gene's germline CDR1 is MNHEY and CDR2 SVGEGT. V shed 7 bases and J shed 0 bases, with 12 bases lying between them. CDR3 length: 15 residues. Here the CDR3 reads CASKLGPSNTGELFF. As DNA, the CDR3 is TGTGCCAGCAAGTTGGGACCGTCGAACACCGGGGAGCTGTTTTTT.

The V gene is TRBV20-1, the J gene TRBJ1-1; D perhaps matches TRBD1 (5 bases). CDR1 and CDR2 (germline): DFQATT, SNEGSKA (reference sequence). V gave up 2 bases and J gave up 5 bases, with 15 bases separating them. The CDR3 extends over 14 amino acids. CDR3 sequence (DNA): TGCAGTGCTAGATACCTCGGTGAGGGGACTGAAGCTTTCTTT. Protein product: CSARYLGEGTEAFF.

This clonotype was found many times. J is TRBJ2-2 and V is TRBV11-2; no reliable D call. The germline V and J ends were trimmed by 3 bases and 5 bases, with 10 bases remaining between them. This CDR3 is built from 14 residues. Germline CDR1 is SGHAT and CDR2 is FQNNGV. CDR3 amino acids: CASSFLRETGELFF. As DNA, the CDR3 is TGTGCCAGCAGCTTCTTACGAGAGACCGGGGAGCTGTTTTTT.

This clonotype was recorded at least ten times. The chain couples TRBV7-9 to TRBJ2-1; possibly TRBD1 for D (6 bases). Germline CDR1 reads SEHNR; CDR2 reads FQNEAQ (reference sequence). CDR3 length: 14 residues. V was pared by 5 bases and J by 9 bases, with 17 bases between. The CDR3 sequence: CASSPDRISTEQFF. The CDR3 DNA reads TGTGCCAGCAGCCCAGACAGGATCTCGACTGAGCAGTTCTTC.

This clonotype was detected many times. The genes are TRBV27 and TRBJ2-3; TRBD2 matches at 12 bases. Germline trimming cut 5 bases from V and 5 bases from J; bases unmatched to any gene: 8. CDR3 size: 16 residues. Per the germline V gene, CDR1 is MNHEY and CDR2 is SMNVEV (reference sequence). CDR3 sequence: CASSPLAGGPEDTQYF. The DNA of the CDR3 is TGTGCCAGCAGTCCCCTAGCGGGAGGGCCGGAAGATACGCAGTATTTT.

At least ten counts were recorded for this clonotype. The rearrangement joins TRBV27 to TRBJ2-3, with 13 bases that match TRBD2. CDR1 is MNHEY, CDR2 SMNVEV, per germline (reference sequence). The CDR3 is made up of 16 amino acids. V was pared by 5 bases and J by 4 bases, with 6 bases of the junction left unmatched. DNA for the CDR3: TGTGCCAGCAGTATCAGAACTAGCGGGGGGGCAGATACGCAGTATTTT. Translation gives CASSIRTSGGADTQYF.

There are a few counts of this clonotype. The V and J genes are TRBV7-9 and TRBJ2-6; weak D call: TRBD1 (5 bases). The V and J ends lost 2 bases and 4 bases respectively, with 9 bases between them. Germline V CDR1 and CDR2: SEHNR, FQNEAQ (reference sequence). CDR3 size: 15 residues. CDR3 in amino acids: CASSLTGTGANVLTF. CDR3 bases: TGTGCCAGCAGCTTAACAGGCACGGGGGCCAACGTCCTGACTTTC.

The rearrangement links TRBV29-1 to TRBJ2-3; possibly TRBD2 for D (6 bases). V lost 1 base and J lost 6, with 20 bases in between. Germline CDR1 SQVTM, CDR2 ANQGSEA. The CDR3 runs to 16 residues. CDR3 DNA sequence: TGCAGCGTTGAAGGCGGGACCTCACAACAAGCGGATACGCAGTATTTT. Its translation: CSVEGGTSQQADTQYF.

On this clonotype: This could be a read error, since a much larger clone is one nucleotide away. This chain joins TRBV6-4 and TRBJ2-3, with D unresolved. Germline V CDR1 and CDR2: MRHNA, SNTAGT. The CDR3 runs to 13 residues. CDR3 bases: TGTGCCAGCAGTGCCTCGAACACAGATACGCGGTATTTT. The encoded protein is CASSASNTDTRYF.

This clonotype was counted ten times or more. CDR3 protein: CASSFGTDSGTQYF. As DNA, the CDR3 is TGTGCCAGCAGCTTTGGGACGGACTCAGGGACCCAGTACTTC. This chain connects TRBV3-1 to TRBJ2-5; D may match TRBD1 or TRBD2 (5 bases each). V was shortened by 5 bases and J by 7 bases, with 17 bases between the two germline ends. The CDR3 consists of 14 residues. In germline, CDR1 is LGHDT, CDR2 YNNKEL (reference sequence).

This clonotype has a handful of counts. This may be a read error: a much more frequent sequence differs by one nucleotide. The chain links TRBV20-1 to TRBJ1-2; possible D gene TRBD1, 5 bases. This CDR3 has 13 residues. CDR1 and CDR2 from the germline V gene are DFQATT and SNEGSKA (reference sequence). The CDR3 DNA sequence: TGCAGTGCCCGTCTCCCTGGGGACTATGGCTACCCCTTC. It yields the protein CSARLPGDYGYPF.

This clonotype came up many times. The chain uses TRBV7-8 and TRBJ1-5; weak D call: TRBD1 (5 bases). CDR1 and CDR2 from the germline V gene are SGHVS and FQNEAQ. V was trimmed by 0 bases and J by 7 bases, leaving 10 bases between them. The CDR3 length is 14 residues. The DNA of the CDR3 is TGTGCCAGCAGCTTAGCGCACAGGCACCAGCCCCAGCATTTT. Translation: CASSLAHRHQPQHF.

Many counts were recorded for this clonotype. The V gene is TRBV7-2, the J gene TRBJ1-2; tentatively, D is TRBD1 (5 bases). Looked up from germline, CDR1 is SGHTA and CDR2 is FQGNSA. This CDR3 has 11 residues. Trimming pared 7 bases from V and 7 bases from J, leaving 10 bases between. The CDR3 here is CASKEGSGYTF. CDR3 in DNA: TGTGCCAGCAAGGAGGGGTCTGGCTACACCTTC.

This clonotype was counted only a few times. The rearrangement links TRBV12-3 or TRBV12-4 to TRBJ2-7; D is unresolved. V was trimmed by 5 bases and J by 0 bases, leaving 17 bases between them. There are 16 residues in the CDR3. CDR3 region: CASSPALGQSSYEQYF. As DNA, the CDR3 is TGTGCCAGCAGTCCTGCCCTCGGGCAGAGCTCCTACGAGCAGTACTTC.